These 25 T cell receptor delta chains were sequenced from one sample in a study of γδ T cells in repeated Plasmodium falciparum infection. TCRdb redid the clone calls on the multiplex PCR reads with CATT. The sample comprises over 45,000 delta-chain clones, 1.6% of which are singletons, and 7.5% to 10% rests with the top ten. Bulk repertoires came from Vgamma9/Vdelta2+ or Vdelta2-negative gammadelta T cells flow-sorted from PBMC. Input material: gamma-delta T cells from blood. The receptor set was obtained from a pool of human donors (malaria-infected and uninfected, not separated).

This clone has a handful of counts. A far larger clone is only one base removed, so a read error is likely. This CDR3 is also generated by other DNA sequences in the sample. The chain employs TRDV1 and TRDJ1; 8 nucleotides align to TRDD3. After removal of 3 bases from V and 0 bases from J, the junction contained 21 bases not matched to a gene. This CDR3 contains 21 residues. The germline CDR1 and CDR2 sequences are TSWWSYY and QGS. Here the CDR3 DNA reads TGTGCTCTTGGGGAGGTCTTTCTACGATTCTGGGGGAAACTGTACACCGATAAACTCATCTTT. Protein product: CALGEVFLRFWGKLYTDKLIF.

Details on this clone: A far larger clone is one base from this, pointing to a likely read error. This CDR3 is also generated by other DNA sequences in the sample. The chain has TRDV2 and TRDJ1, with 8 bases lining up with TRDD3. Since TCRdb gives no J gene, matching the DNA to germline was used here to assign it. The length of the CDR3 is 17 residues. Losses at the gene ends were 7 bases for V and 0 bases for J; bases not matched to a gene: 15. Germline CDR1 and CDR2: GEAIGNYY and EKD. CDR3 loop: CACLPLGDEGYTDKLIF. CDR3 DNA: TGTGCCTGCCTACCGCTGGGGGACGAGGGGTACACCGATAAACTCATCTTT.

This clone was counted between two and nine times. With only one base between it and a far larger clone, this is likely a read error. This specimen includes other DNA sequences encoding the same CDR3. The chain couples TRDV1 to TRDJ1; TRDD3 aligns across 11 bases. The J gene, not given by TCRdb, was assigned here from a germline match of the nucleotide sequence. The V gene's germline CDR1 is TSWWSYY and CDR2 QGS. This CDR3 contains 22 residues. The CDR3 region has the DNA TGTGCTCTTGGGGAAGCCCCCCCTCCTCGTGGGGGATACGCCTCGTACACTGATAAACTCATCTTT. Its protein is CALGEAPPPRGGYASYTDKLIF.

This clone was counted at least ten times. The V gene is TRDV2, but the J gene lacks a call; the table's D call, TRDD3, was not checked against the DNA. Germline V gene data show CDR1 as GEAIGNYY and CDR2 as EKD. The CDR3 loop spans 14 amino acids. CDR3 residues: CACDTVSGDTPLIF. In nucleotides, the CDR3 is TGTGCCTGTGACACCGTGTCGGGGGATACTCCTCTTATCTTT.

This clone was counted a few times. TCRdb's protein, taken from a much larger clone, differs from this DNA's translation at residue 18, likely owing to a read error; the protein displayed comes from the DNA. The V gene is TRDV1, the J gene TRDJ1; unclear D gene. The V end was cut by 0 bases, the J end by 4 bases, with 36 bases between. CDR1 is TSWWSYY, CDR2 QGS, per germline. The CDR3 runs to 23 residues. The CDR3 reads CALGELSTLTVLHAPIYIDKLIF. Written as DNA, the CDR3 is TGTGCTCTTGGGGAACTAAGTACTTTGACAGTACTCCATGCGCCAATTTACATCGATAAACTCATCTTT.

In the case of this clone: This clone may be a read error of a much larger clone one base away. Other DNA sequences from this sample encode an identical CDR3 as well. The chain carries TRDV2 and TRDJ1; D remains ambiguous. Assignment of the J gene here rests on matching the DNA to germline, because TCRdb gives none. The CDR3 loop spans 17 amino acids. Germline lookup yields CDR1 GEAIGNYY and CDR2 EKD. The CDR3 sequence: CACDTAYRRPATDKLIF. CDR3 bases: TGCGCCTGTGACACGGCGTATCGAAGGCCTGCCACCGATAAACTCATCTTT.

Only a few counts were recorded for this clone. This DNA translates differently at residue 12 from the TCRdb protein, which is that of a much larger clone; a read error is likely, and the protein shown is the DNA's own translation. The chain employs TRDV1 and TRDJ1, with D tentatively TRDD3 (6 bases). The J gene, left out of TCRdb, was set here by checking the DNA against germline. V lost 6 bases, J lost 0 bases, and 35 bases lay in between. In germline, CDR1 is TSWWSYY, CDR2 QGS. The CDR3 runs to 22 residues. The CDR3 DNA sequence: TGTGCTCTTGGCGACTCTACCCACTTCCGGGGGGGCTGGGGACCCTACACCGATAAACTCATCTTT. It is translated as CALGDSTHFRGGWGPYTDKLIF.

In its sample, this clone was seen a few times. This likely stems from a read error, as it lies one base from a far larger clone. Distinct nucleotide sequences in the sample also encode this CDR3. The chain is built from TRDV1 and TRDJ1; TRDD3 agrees at 7 bases. TCRdb is silent on the J gene; assignment here came from matching the DNA to germline. V lost 0 bases and J lost 0; bases outside the gene matches: 22. The CDR3 is 22 residues long. The V gene's germline CDR1 is TSWWSYY and CDR2 QGS. CDR3 sequence: CALGELAFYWGLGVSNTDKLIF. In nucleotides, the CDR3 is TGTGCTCTTGGGGAACTAGCTTTCTACTGGGGTCTGGGGGTCTCTAACACCGATAAACTCATCTTT.

This clone was picked up many times. TCRdb's listed protein matches a much larger clone and diverges from this DNA's translation at residue 13, likely through a read error; the protein shown comes from the DNA. The rearrangement joins TRDV2 to TRDJ1, with D possibly TRDD2 on 6 matching bases. Matching the DNA to germline supplied the J gene, which TCRdb does not give. The CDR3 is made up of 20 amino acids. Germline-derived CDR1 and CDR2 are GEAIGNYY and EKD. Deletions cut 7 bases from V and 0 bases from J, with 32 bases between. CDR3 protein: CACKLYTPSRGLTYTDKLIF. The CDR3 nucleotides read TGTGCCTGCAAGCTCTACACTCCTTCCCGGGGACTTACTTACACCGATAAACTCATCTTT.

This clone was counted between two and nine times. The TCRdb record carries a much larger clone's protein, which differs from this DNA's translation at residue 4; a read error is the likely cause, and the protein listed here is the DNA translation. The chain links TRDV2 to TRDJ1, with 10 bases aligning to TRDD3. The J gene was not available in TCRdb and was assigned here by matching the DNA to germline segments. This CDR3 region has 19 residues. Germline lookup yields CDR1 GEAIGNYY and CDR2 EKD. The DNA of the CDR3 is TGTGCCTGTGGCACCCTCCGCGGGTGGGGGATACTCCACACCGATAAACTCATCTTT. This codes for CACGTLRGWGILHTDKLIF.

At least ten counts were recorded for this clone. A read error is the likely source, as a far larger clone sits one nucleotide away. This same CDR3 is encoded by further DNA sequences in the sample. The gene calls are TRDV1 and TRDJ1; possibly TRDD3 for D (6 bases). The V and J ends lost 2 bases and 0 bases respectively, with 19 bases between them. The germline CDR1 and CDR2 sequences are TSWWSYY and QGS. The CDR3 totals 18 residues. The CDR3 sequence: CALGEWGSDPVYTDKLIF. CDR3 nucleotide sequence: TGTGCTCTTGGGGAATGGGGATCGGACCCCGTGTACACCGATAAACTCATCTTT.

This clone was found many times. This rearrangement joins TRDV1 to TRDJ1, with 7 bases fitting TRDD3. The J gene is absent in TCRdb and was assigned here via DNA matching to germline. Per the germline V gene, CDR1 is TSWWSYY and CDR2 is QGS. The CDR3 has 19 amino acids. V was clipped by 5 bases and J by 0 bases; unmatched bases: 18. The CDR3 DNA reads TGTGCTCTTGGGAACGAATTTACTGGGGATCCTTTCAACACCGATAAACTCATCTTT. As protein: CALGNEFTGDPFNTDKLIF.

This clone was observed a handful of times. The mismatch at residue 12 between this DNA's translation and the TCRdb protein of a much larger clone likely reflects a read error; the protein shown is translated from the DNA. V is TRDV1 and J is TRDJ1, with 8 bases matching TRDD3. Here the J gene came from matching the DNA to germline, since TCRdb omits it. V lost 0 bases, J lost 0 bases, and 27 bases stayed unmatched. Germline V gene data show CDR1 as TSWWSYY and CDR2 as QGS. The CDR3 runs 24 residues. The CDR3 loop reads CALGELGINFRSSWGSTYTDKLIF. The CDR3 nucleotides are TGTGCTCTTGGGGAACTAGGTATAAATTTCCGGAGCTCCTGGGGGAGTACGTACACCGATAAACTCATCTTT.

The sample holds a few counts of this clone. TCRdb records a much larger clone's protein for this DNA, with a difference at residue 12 that likely arises from a read error; the protein given is the translation of the DNA. The chain employs TRDV2 and TRDJ2; D perhaps matches TRDD3 (5 bases). Here the J gene was assigned by germline matching of the DNA, as TCRdb has none. The germline CDR1 and CDR2 sequences are GEAIGNYY and EKD. The CDR3 is made up of 16 amino acids. The CDR3 loop reads CACDIIGVGETTQLFF. CDR3 DNA: TGTGCCTGTGACATAATTGGGGTGGGAGAGACAACACAACTCTTCTTT.

This clone was observed a handful of times. The protein in TCRdb stems from a much larger clone and differs at residue 21 from this DNA's translation, likely a read error; here the protein is translated from the DNA. The chain couples TRAV38-2/DV8 to TRDJ1; 7 bases agree with TRDD3. The J gene, left out of TCRdb, was set here by checking the DNA against germline. The germline CDR1 and CDR2 sequences are TSESDYY and QEAYKQQN. This CDR3 region has 24 residues. CDR3 protein: CAYRSTPRLRGLPGGRPFTDRLIF. In nucleotides, the CDR3 is TGTGCTTATAGGAGCACCCCGCGGCTACGTGGCCTCCCTGGGGGCCGGCCTTTCACCGATAGACTCATCTTT.

Regarding this clone: TCRdb's protein for this DNA is that of a much larger clone and differs from the translation at residue 9, likely a read error; the protein shown is the DNA translation. V is TRDV1 and J is TRDJ1; 8 positions agree with TRDD2. No J segment appears in TCRdb, so it was assigned here by matching the sequence to germline. J was trimmed by 8 bases and V by 4 bases; bases with no gene match: 9. This CDR3 spans 14 amino acids. CDR1 is TSWWSYY, CDR2 QGS, per germline. CDR3 protein: CALGATSYQGKLIF. The CDR3 DNA reads TGTGCTCTTGGGGCCACTTCCTACCAGGGGAAACTCATCTTT.

This clone turned up a few times. This DNA's translation differs at residue 9 from TCRdb's protein, which comes from a much larger clone; a read error is likely, and the protein shown is translated from the DNA. This rearrangement joins TRAV29/DV5 to TRDJ1; D is possibly TRDD3 (6 bases). V lost 3 bases, J lost 7 bases, and 28 bases lay in between. This CDR3 has 17 residues. Germline values: CDR1 NSMFDY, CDR2 ISSIKDK. DNA for the CDR3: TGTGCAGCAACGCTTCGTATAGGGAGATACGCGCGGTTTAAACTCATCTTT. It encodes CAATLRIGRYARFKLIF.

This clone was detected a few times. TCRdb records a much larger clone's protein for this DNA, with a difference at residue 12 that likely arises from a read error; the protein given is the translation of the DNA. The rearrangement joins TRDV3 to TRDJ1; 10 nucleotides match TRDD3. Here the J gene came from matching the DNA to germline, since TCRdb omits it. V dropped 2 bases and J dropped 3; count of bases not matched to a gene: 15. The germline gives CDR1 TVYSNPD, CDR2 GDNSRS (reference sequence). This CDR3 region has 17 residues. CDR3 sequence (DNA): TGTGCCTTTCCCGCCTGGGTACTGGGGGATTACGCCGATAAACTCATCTTT. Its protein product is CAFPAWVLGDYADKLIF.

In its sample, this clone is medium-sized. The chain carries TRDV1 and TRDJ1; 7 bases match TRDD2. The germline V gene has CDR1 TSWWSYY and CDR2 QGS. The ends lost 3 bases at V and 0 bases at J; junction bases unmatched: 19. The CDR3 runs 20 residues. The CDR3 coding sequence is TGTGCTCTTGGGGATCCTTCCTCCGTCGGGGGGCTTCTGTACACCGATAAACTCATCTTT. This translates into CALGDPSSVGGLLYTDKLIF.

This clone turned up a few times. TCRdb's listed protein matches a much larger clone and diverges from this DNA's translation at residue 14, likely through a read error; the protein shown comes from the DNA. This chain uses TRDV1 with TRDJ1; 10 bases agree with TRDD3. TCRdb does not report a J gene; here it was assigned by matching the DNA to germline references. The CDR3 extends over 18 amino acids. With 8 bases clipped from V and 6 bases from J, the junction kept 21 bases outside the gene matches. The germline V gene has CDR1 TSWWSYY and CDR2 QGS. The CDR3 nucleotides are TGTGCTCTTCTCCACCTCCTTGGGCGTGGGGGATACCCTTATAAACTCATCTTT. Protein product: CALLHLLGRGGYPYKLIF.

About this clone: TCRdb assigns this DNA the protein of a much larger clone, which departs from its translation at residue 13; this likely reflects a read error, and the protein shown comes from translating the DNA. This chain links TRDV1 with TRDJ1, with D hard to call. CDR3 size: 19 residues. Germline V gene data show CDR1 as TSWWSYY and CDR2 as QGS. The V gene lost 3 bases and the J gene lost 0 bases, with 23 bases spanning the gap. The CDR3 loop is CALGELVTRTPTHTDKLIF. The DNA of the CDR3 is TGTGCTCTTGGGGAGCTGGTGACACGTACCCCGACGCACACCGATAAACTCATCTTT.

Notes on this clone: TCRdb lists the protein of a much larger clone for this DNA, which differs at residue 13, so this is likely a read error; the protein given here is translated from the DNA itself. The chain carries TRDV1 and TRDJ1; the D is unclear. This CDR3 has 16 residues. Trimming removed 0 bases at V and 9 bases at J, with 20 bases between. Looked up from germline, CDR1 is TSWWSYY and CDR2 is QGS. The chain's CDR3 is CALGELIPQKEGELIF. The CDR3 nucleotides read TGTGCTCTTGGGGAACTTATCCCCCAAAAGGAGGGTGAACTCATCTTT.

This clone occurred many times. V is TRDV3 and J is TRDJ2; 7 bases map to TRDD3. The J gene, left out of TCRdb, was set here by checking the DNA against germline. Germline V CDR1 and CDR2: TVYSNPD, GDNSRS (reference sequence). V lost 5 bases to trimming and J lost 0 bases; unmatched junction nucleotides: 12. The CDR3 has 16 amino acids. In DNA form, the CDR3 reads TGTGCCCTGTCCCCTGGGGATAGGACTTTGACAGCACAACTCTTCTTT. It translates to CALSPGDRTLTAQLFF.

This clone has just a few counts. For this DNA, TCRdb reports the protein of a much larger clone, which diverges at residue 15, most likely from a read error; the protein presented here is translated directly from the DNA. No J gene was named, though the V gene is TRDV1; no check of the table's D call, TRDD3, against the DNA was made. This CDR3 contains 17 residues. Germline V gene sequence: CDR1 TSWWSYY, CDR2 QGS. CDR3 region: CALGFTGGYPPTAQRFF. The CDR3 bases are TGTGCTCTTGGATTTACTGGGGGATACCCCCCGACAGCACAACGCTTCTTT.

Only a few counts were recorded for this clone. The V call is TRDV2, the J call TRDJ1; D unclear. No J gene was available from TCRdb, and it was assigned here by a germline match of the DNA. Germline V gene data show CDR1 as GEAIGNYY and CDR2 as EKD. The CDR3 is 16 residues long. Trimming removed 0 bases from V and 0 bases from J, with 13 bases in between. The CDR3 DNA reads TGTGCCTGTGACACCGTCGAGGACAGGTACACCGATAAACTCATCTTT. Translating it yields CACDTVEDRYTDKLIF.